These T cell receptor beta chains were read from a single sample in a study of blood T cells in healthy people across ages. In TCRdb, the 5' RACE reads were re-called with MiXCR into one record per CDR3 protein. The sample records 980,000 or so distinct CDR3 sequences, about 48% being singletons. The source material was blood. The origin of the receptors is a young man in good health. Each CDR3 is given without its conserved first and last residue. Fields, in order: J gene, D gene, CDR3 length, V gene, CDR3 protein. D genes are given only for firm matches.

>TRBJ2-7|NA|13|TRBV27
ASSLSSPENYEQY
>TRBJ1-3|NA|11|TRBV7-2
ASSLGSGNTIY
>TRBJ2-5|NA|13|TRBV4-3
ASSQERAGAWEQY
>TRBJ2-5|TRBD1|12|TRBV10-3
AISRGQDKETQY
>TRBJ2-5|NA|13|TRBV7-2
ASSFYRGGPETQY
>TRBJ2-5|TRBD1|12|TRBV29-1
SVEDTGVGETQY
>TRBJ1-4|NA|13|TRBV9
ASSVGAPGDEKLF
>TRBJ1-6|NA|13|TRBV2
ASSATRGRNSPLH
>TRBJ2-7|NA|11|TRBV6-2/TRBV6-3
ASRFGTAQEQY
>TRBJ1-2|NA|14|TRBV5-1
ASSLEQGRTYYGYT
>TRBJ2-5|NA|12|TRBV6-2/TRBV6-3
ASELGGVGETQY
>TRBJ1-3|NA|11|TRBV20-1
SASRFSGNTIY
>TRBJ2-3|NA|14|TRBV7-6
ASSFKSPVDTDTQY
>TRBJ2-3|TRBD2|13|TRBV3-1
ASSLIVAGTDTQY
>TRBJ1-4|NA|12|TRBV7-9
ASRYTGIDEKLF
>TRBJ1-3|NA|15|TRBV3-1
ASSQDYGGGTGNTIY
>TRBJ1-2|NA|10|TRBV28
ASKAGGYGYT
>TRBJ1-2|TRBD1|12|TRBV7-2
ASSLGGTGSGYT
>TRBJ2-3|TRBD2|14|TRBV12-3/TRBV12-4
ASSRTSVKYADMQY
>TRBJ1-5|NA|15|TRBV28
ASSLTQTAYSNQPQH
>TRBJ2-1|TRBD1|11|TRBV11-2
ASSRDRTNEQF
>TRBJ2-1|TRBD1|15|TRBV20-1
SARDNSRGQTYNEQF
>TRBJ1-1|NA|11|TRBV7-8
ASSLPWESEAF
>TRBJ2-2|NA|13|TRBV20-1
SARPAGGRTGELF
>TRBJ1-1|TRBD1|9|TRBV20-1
SARTGTEAF
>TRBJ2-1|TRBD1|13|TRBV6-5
ASSYGDRLYNEQF
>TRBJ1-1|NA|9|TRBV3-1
ASSRDGEAF
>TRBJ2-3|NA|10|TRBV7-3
ASSISRDTQY
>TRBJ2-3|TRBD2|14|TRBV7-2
ASSLVNGGMGDTQY
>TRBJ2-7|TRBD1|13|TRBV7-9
ASSSSGGRFNEQY
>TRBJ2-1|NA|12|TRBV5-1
ASSSTNHYNEQF
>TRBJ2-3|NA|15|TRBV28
ASSFLGGGLYRDTQY
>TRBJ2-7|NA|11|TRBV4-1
ASSQAGVGEQY
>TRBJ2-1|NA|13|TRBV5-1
ASSLAYGTYNEQF
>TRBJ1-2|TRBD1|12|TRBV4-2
ASSQPDRGHGYT
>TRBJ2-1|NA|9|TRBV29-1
RAGPGNEQF